In this sample, the clone carrying this T cell receptor beta chain turned up many times. These data belong to a study of Graves' ophthalmopathy and Graves' hyperthyroidism. PBMCs were isolated from an approximately 10 ml sample of fresh peripheral blood. Germline CDR1 is MRHNA and CDR2 is SNTAGT. The CDR3 runs to 15 residues. V lost 6 bases and J lost 1; bases outside the gene matches: 3. Amplified material comprised TCR beta CDR3 regions derived from RNA transcripts. First-round RT-PCR with HTBI primers preceded a second-round multiplex PCR. From the multiplex PCR reads, TCRdb called clonotypes with MiXCR, one entry per CDR3 protein. The sample contains 500,000 to 700,000 distinct CDR3 sequences, 22% of which appear only once.

This receptor was obtained from a woman aged 18-29 years with stable Graves' hyperthyroidism. Some clones in this sample may be carry-over from other donors' samples. The chain joins TRBV6-4 to TRBJ2-3; 11 bases match TRBD2. The sample comprised peripheral blood. The CDR3 here is CASSETSGGTDTQYF. In nucleotides, the CDR3 is TGTGCCAGCAGCGAGACTAGCGGGGGCACAGATACGCAGTATTTT.